The clone carrying this T cell receptor (beta chain) was observed a handful of times. The sample comes from a study of blood T cells in healthy people across ages. Study as a whole: The template switching approach captured approximately one barcoded beta molecule for every two T cells.

This CDR3 is built from 14 residues. Trimming stripped 4 bases from V and 4 bases from J, with 12 bases between. CDR1 KGHDR and CDR2 SFDVKD come from the germline V gene. For the second PCR, which ran for about 7 to 11 cycles, a sample-barcoded 5' primer and a J-beta primer mix were used. Tagging of each cDNA molecule was performed by a template-switch adaptor with 12 random nucleotides. TCRdb called the 5' RACE reads again in MiXCR, with one record for every CDR3 protein. The sample records hundreds of thousands of distinct CDR3 sequences, roughly 20% being singletons. The V and J genes are TRBV24-1 and TRBJ2-5, with TRBD1 as a possible D gene (6 bases). The sequence was obtained from a man in his 70s in good health. Sample: blood. This CDR3 reads CATSDSQGRETQYF. The CDR3 DNA reads TGTGCCACCAGTGACTCCCAGGGGAGAGAGACCCAGTACTTC.